Listed below are T cell receptor beta chains from one sample, sequenced in a study of blood T cell repertoires in COVID-19. TCRdb's table, derived via immunoSEQ multiplex PCR, lists solely in-frame clones and lacks some. The sample consists of approximately 350,000 clones, about four fifths of them appearing once. Sequencing was done on a sample of PBMCs or T cells enriched from blood (not recorded which). Receptors were obtained from a woman aged 50 to 65 who had recovered from COVID-19. Both conserved end residues are part of each CDR3. D genes are given only for firm matches. Rows may omit the clone size; those that give it use once, few, many or a size class.

j_gene	abundance	d_gene	v_gene	CDR3nt	CDR3aa
TRBJ2-1	.	TRBD2	TRBV4-2	TGTGCCAGCAGCCATTCCCCCTCCGGGACTAGGAGGAATAATGAGCAGTTCTTC	CASSHSPSGTRRNNEQFF
TRBJ2-7	few	TRBD2	TRBV19	TGTGCCAGTAGTATTGCGGGAGGACTCTGGCAGTACTTC	CASSIAGGLWQYF
TRBJ1-2	.	TRBD1	TRBV5-4	TGTGCCAGCAGCTTGGGGCAGGGGGATGGCTACACCTTC	CASSLGQGDGYTF
TRBJ2-3	once	.	TRBV18	TGTGCCAGCTCACCTCTGACAGGTCCTTCGTCAGATACGCAGTATTTT	CASSPLTGPSSDTQYF
TRBJ1-5	.	.	TRBV19	TGTGCCAGTCACGACGGGGTCCAGCCCCAGCATTTT	CASHDGVQPQHF
TRBJ1-2	.	TRBD1	TRBV19	TGTGCCAGTAGTATTACACTGCGGGACAGGTATGGCTACACCTTC	CASSITLRDRYGYTF
TRBJ2-1	.	TRBD1	TRBV27	TGTGCCAGCAGTTTTAGGACAGGGGAGCGATTGAATGAGCAGTTCTTC	CASSFRTGERLNEQFF
TRBJ1-1	few	TRBD1	TRBV27	TGTGCCAGCTTCTCCGTAACAGGGGCGGGAACTGAAGCTTTCTTT	CASFSVTGAGTEAFF
TRBJ1-3	.	TRBD1	TRBV7-2	TGTGCCAGCAGCCCGAAAAACAGGGGTCGGGACACCATATATTTT	CASSPKNRGRDTIYF
TRBJ1-5	.	.	TRBV6-2/TRBV6-3	TGTGCCAGCAGTTTCCCGGGGGGGAACAATCAGCCCCAGCATTTT	CASSFPGGNNQPQHF
TRBJ2-7	once	TRBD1	TRBV6-5	TGTGCCAGCAGCTCCGGGACAGGCTTCTACGAGCAGTACTTC	CASSSGTGFYEQYF
TRBJ2-7	.	.	TRBV2	TGTGCCAGCAGTGACGGCCTGGGGGGAGAGCAGTACTTC	CASSDGLGGEQYF
TRBJ1-5	.	TRBD1	TRBV6-6	TGTGCCAGCAGTTACTCGATGGCAGGGGGGCAGCCCCAGCATTTT	CASSYSMAGGQPQHF
TRBJ2-7	.	.	TRBV20-1	TGCAGTGGTTACGGCTCCTACGAGCAGTACTTC	CSGYGSYEQYF
TRBJ1-2	.	.	TRBV5-1	TGCGCCAGCAGCTTGGCTGCCCGGTCCTCCCTTGGCTACACCTTC	CASSLAARSSLGYTF
TRBJ1-1	.	TRBD1	TRBV27	TGTGCCAGCAGACGCACCGGGACAGCGAACACTGAAGCTTTCTTT	CASRRTGTANTEAFF
TRBJ1-1	few	.	TRBV27	TGTGCCAGCAGTTTAATGGGGGTAAGCGGGCGGAACACTGAAGCTTTCTTT	CASSLMGVSGRNTEAFF
TRBJ2-1	.	TRBD2	TRBV9	TGTGCCAGCAGCACCGGGACTAGCGGGGGGAGGCATGAGCAGTTCTTC	CASSTGTSGGRHEQFF
TRBJ1-1	once	.	TRBV3-1/TRBV3-2	TGTGCCAGCAGCCGAGCGCCGCCGAACACTGAAGCTTTCTTT	CASSRAPPNTEAFF
TRBJ2-6	.	.	TRBV11-2	TGTGCCAGCAGCTTAGATGGGGGCGCTGGGGCCAACGTCCTGACTTTC	CASSLDGGAGANVLTF
TRBJ1-3	.	.	TRBV9	TGTGCCAGCAGCGTAGCTTGGAGGGACGGAGACACCATATATTTT	CASSVAWRDGDTIYF
TRBJ1-1	.	.	TRBV5-1	TGCGCCAGCAGCTTGGTATATAACACTGAAGCTTTCTTT	CASSLVYNTEAFF
TRBJ2-4	.	.	TRBV27	TGTGCCAGCAACACAGCCAAAAACATTCAGTACTTC	CASNTAKNIQYF
TRBJ1-1	.	.	TRBV6-5	TGTGCCAGCAGTTACTCTTGGCAGGGAAGTGGAGAAGCTTTCTTT	CASSYSWQGSGEAFF
TRBJ1-1	once	.	TRBV30	TGTGCCTGGAGTGTACAAGCGCCGGTTGAAGCTTTCTTT	CAWSVQAPVEAFF
TRBJ1-2	.	TRBD1	TRBV4-1	TGCGCCAGCAGCCAAGTTCGTATGACAGGGGGCTGGGATGGCTACACCTTC	CASSQVRMTGGWDGYTF
TRBJ2-3	.	.	TRBV6-5	TGTGCCAGCAGTTATGGGGCAACAGATACGCAGTATTTT	CASSYGATDTQYF
TRBJ1-4	.	.	TRBV6-1	TGTGCCAGCAGTGAAGTGACAGCCGGCATGGCTAATGAAAAACTGTTTTTT	CASSEVTAGMANEKLFF
TRBJ2-3	.	.	TRBV5-5	TGTGCCAGCAGCTTGGGCCCGCCGGGTACGGGTACAGATACGCAGTATTTT	CASSLGPPGTGTDTQYF